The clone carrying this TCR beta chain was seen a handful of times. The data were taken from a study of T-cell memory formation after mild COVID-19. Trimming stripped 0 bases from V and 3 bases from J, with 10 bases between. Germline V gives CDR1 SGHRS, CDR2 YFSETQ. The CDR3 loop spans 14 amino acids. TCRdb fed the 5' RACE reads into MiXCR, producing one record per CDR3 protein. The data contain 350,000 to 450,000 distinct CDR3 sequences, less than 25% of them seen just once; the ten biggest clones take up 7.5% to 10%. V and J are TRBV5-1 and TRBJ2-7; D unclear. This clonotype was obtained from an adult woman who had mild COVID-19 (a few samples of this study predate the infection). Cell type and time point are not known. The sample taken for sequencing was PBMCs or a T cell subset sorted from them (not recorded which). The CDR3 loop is CASSLGSSGYEQYF. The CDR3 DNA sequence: TGCGCCAGCAGCTTGGGTTCATCAGGCTACGAGCAGTACTTC.